This TCR beta chain was retrieved from a study of graft-versus-host responses after intestinal transplantation. This clone has a single count. Its specificity is not known. Here immunoSEQ multiplex PCR was the method, and the copy in TCRdb shows in-frame clones only, minus some. Of 90,000 to 100,000 clones in the sample, roughly 90% were seen once. This TCR was recovered from a human donor who received an intestinal transplant. The source material was unstimulated CD8+ T cells sorted from spleen or lymph node cells, sampled before intestinal transplant.

The CDR3 bases are TGTGCCAGCAGAAACACGGGCACCGGGGAGCTGTTTTTT. Protein sequence: CASRNTGTGELFF. The chain links TRBV5-6 to TRBJ2-2; D gene ambiguous. The germline V and J ends were trimmed by 5 bases and 4 bases, with 9 bases remaining between them. Germline V gene lookup returns CDR1 SGHDT and CDR2 YYEEEE. The CDR3 has 13 amino acids.